Listed below are T cell receptor beta chains from one sample, sequenced in a study of lymphopenia after photon versus proton radiotherapy. Produced via immunoSEQ multiplex PCR; TCRdb's table is partial and in-frame only. The sample carries roughly 30,000 clones, around 94% recorded once. Sample: peripheral blood, taken from a patient treated with photon-based radiotherapy. The receptors were gathered from a woman in her forties or fifties with cholangiocarcinoma. Each CDR3 is given with its conserved first and last residue. The order of the fields is V gene, D gene, J gene, CDR3 protein, CDR3 DNA. The D gene is left open where the match is weak.

TRBV5-1	NA	TRBJ2-2	CASRDMDTGELFF	TGCGCCAGCCGGGACATGGACACCGGGGAGCTGTTTTTT
TRBV4-3	TRBD1	TRBJ2-7	CASSQESGGYEQYF	TGCGCCAGCAGCCAAGAATCAGGGGGCTACGAGCAGTACTTC
TRBV7-2	NA	TRBJ1-1	CASSLGEQGEAFF	TGTGCCAGCAGCTTAGGGGAACAGGGTGAAGCTTTCTTT
TRBV6-6	TRBD1	TRBJ1-3	CASSIGTAGNTIYF	TGTGCCAGCAGCATTGGGACAGCTGGAAACACCATATATTTT
TRBV30	TRBD1	TRBJ1-6	CAWNYKGASPLHF	TGTGCCTGGAATTACAAGGGGGCTTCACCCCTCCACTTT
TRBV6-7	TRBD1	TRBJ2-7	CASSYSHRGRREQYF	TGTGCCAGCAGTTACTCGCATAGGGGGCGCCGCGAGCAGTACTTC
TRBV7-9	NA	TRBJ1-1	CASSVRDSGRTEAFF	TGTGCCAGCAGCGTGCGGGACTCCGGGCGTACTGAGGCTTTCTTT
TRBV2	TRBD1	TRBJ1-2	CASRPQGAWEGYTF	TGTGCCAGCAGACCACAGGGGGCCTGGGAAGGCTACACCTTC
TRBV6-6	NA	TRBJ2-7	CASSFAYGQYF	TGTGCCAGCAGTTTTGCTTATGGGCAGTACTTC
TRBV7-2	TRBD1	TRBJ1-2	CASRPGTGQMGYTF	TGTGCCAGCAGACCCGGGACAGGCCAGATGGGCTACACCTTC